This T cell receptor (beta chain) was found in a study of shared clonotypes between healthy human individuals. CD45RO negativity and positive selection for CCR7 defined naive CD8 cells, a population that excluded terminally differentiated effector memory CD45RA+ cells. Of note for this clone: Antigen specificity is unknown.

Execution of the assay was at deep level. Sequencing was performed with immunoSEQ multiplex PCR; in TCRdb, only in-frame clones are kept and a portion is missing. In the table there are some 1,900,000 clones, about 94% of which are singletons. The V and J ends lost 5 bases and 3 bases respectively, with 11 bases between them. CDR1 is LNHDA, CDR2 SQIVND, per germline (reference sequence). The CDR3 length is 13 residues. Findings and caveats of the study: Researchers sampled only blood; tissue repertoires likely differ.

The sequencing input was naive CD8+ T cells sorted from blood. The rearrangement joins TRBV19 to TRBJ2-7, with no clear D. This clonotype originated in a man younger than 35 in good health. CDR3 amino acids: CASSPRVRYEQYF. The CDR3 DNA reads as TGTGCCAGTAGTCCCCGGGTCCGCTACGAGCAGTACTTC.